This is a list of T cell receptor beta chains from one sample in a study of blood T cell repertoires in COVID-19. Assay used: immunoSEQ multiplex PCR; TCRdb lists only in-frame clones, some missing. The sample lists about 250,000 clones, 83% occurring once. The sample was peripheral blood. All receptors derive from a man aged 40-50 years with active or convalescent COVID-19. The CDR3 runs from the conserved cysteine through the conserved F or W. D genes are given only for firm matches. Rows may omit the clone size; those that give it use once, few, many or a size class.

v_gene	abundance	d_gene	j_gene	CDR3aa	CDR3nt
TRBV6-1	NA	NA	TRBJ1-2	CASSDSQASNYGYTF	TGTGCCAGCAGTGATTCCCAGGCATCTAACTATGGCTACACCTTC
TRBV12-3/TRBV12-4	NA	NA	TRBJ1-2	CASSLLQGYGYTF	TGTGCCAGCAGTTTGTTACAGGGCTATGGCTACACCTTC
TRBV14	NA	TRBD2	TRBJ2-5	CASSHPQWVGSGGQETQYF	TGTGCCAGCAGCCATCCCCAGTGGGTTGGTAGCGGGGGACAAGAGACCCAGTACTTC
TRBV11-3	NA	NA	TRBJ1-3	CASSLTVENTIYF	TGTGCCAGCAGCTTGACAGTTGAAAACACCATATATTTT
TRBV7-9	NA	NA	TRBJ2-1	CASSPPRGLHNEQFF	TGTGCCAGCAGCCCACCCAGAGGACTCCACAATGAGCAGTTCTTC
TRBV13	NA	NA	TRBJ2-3	CASSASSGTDTQYF	TGTGCCAGCAGCGCGTCTAGCGGCACAGATACGCAGTATTTT
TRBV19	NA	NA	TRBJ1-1	CASSISRGKRVF	TGTGCCAGTAGTATCAGCAGGGGAAAAAGGGTCTTT
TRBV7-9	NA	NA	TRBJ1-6	CASSTQNSPLHF	TGTGCCAGCAGCACACAGAATTCACCCCTCCACTTT
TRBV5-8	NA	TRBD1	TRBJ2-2	CASSWGQKHTGELFF	TGTGCCAGCAGCTGGGGACAGAAACACACCGGGGAGCTGTTTTTT
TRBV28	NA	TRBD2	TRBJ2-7	CASIPTSGTDYYEQYF	TGTGCCAGCATTCCTACAAGCGGGACGGATTACTACGAGCAGTACTTC
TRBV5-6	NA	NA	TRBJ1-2	CASSFTLVDGYTF	TGTGCCAGCAGCTTCACATTGGTGGATGGCTACACCTTC
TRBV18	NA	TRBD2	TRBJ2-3	CASSPSSGGASDTQYF	TGTGCCAGCTCACCGTCTAGCGGGGGGGCGTCGGATACGCAGTATTTT
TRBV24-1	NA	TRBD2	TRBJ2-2	CATRGDFGTGELFF	TGTGCCACCCGGGGGGACTTTGGGACCGGGGAGCTGTTTTTT
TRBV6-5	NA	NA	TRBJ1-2	CASTGQKISYTF	TGTGCCAGCACAGGACAGAAGATTAGCTACACCTTC
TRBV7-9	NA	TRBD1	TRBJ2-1	CASSFWDRESGDEQFF	TGTGCCAGCAGCTTTTGGGACAGGGAATCTGGGGATGAGCAGTTCTTC
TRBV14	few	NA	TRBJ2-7	CASSQVGSPAYEQYF	TGTGCCAGCAGCCAAGTCGGTTCCCCCGCCTACGAGCAGTACTTC
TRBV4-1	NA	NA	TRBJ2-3	CASSVGVMRTDTQYF	TGCGCCAGCAGCGTAGGGGTTATGAGGACAGATACGCAGTATTTT
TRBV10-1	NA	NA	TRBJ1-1	CASRDRGNSEAFF	TGCGCCAGCAGGGATAGGGGAAACAGCGAAGCTTTCTTT
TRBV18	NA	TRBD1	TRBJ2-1	CASSPQGALAWNEQFF	TGTGCCAGCTCACCGCAGGGGGCTCTAGCCTGGAATGAGCAGTTCTTC
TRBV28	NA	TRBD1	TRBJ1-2	CASSLSGQGTFYGYTF	TGTGCCAGCAGTCTATCGGGACAGGGGACCTTCTATGGCTACACCTTC
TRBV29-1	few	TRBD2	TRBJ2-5	CSAVTSGRPETQYF	TGCAGCGCCGTGACTAGCGGGAGACCGGAGACCCAGTACTTC
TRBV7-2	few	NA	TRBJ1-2	CASSPGPPFLTTYGYTF	TGTGCCAGCAGCCCAGGGCCACCTTTCCTCACAACCTATGGCTACACCTTC
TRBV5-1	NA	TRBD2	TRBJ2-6	CASSFGRAEAGANVLTF	TGCGCCAGCAGCTTCGGGAGGGCGGAGGCTGGGGCCAACGTCCTGACTTTC
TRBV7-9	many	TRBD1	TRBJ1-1	CASSFDRGLGTEAFF	TGTGCCAGCAGCTTCGACAGGGGGCTTGGCACTGAAGCTTTCTTT
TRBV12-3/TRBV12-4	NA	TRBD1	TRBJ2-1	CASSFQGDEQFF	TGTGCCAGCAGTTTCCAGGGGGATGAGCAGTTCTTC
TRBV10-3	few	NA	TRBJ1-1	CAISAGSEAFF	TGTGCCATCAGTGCGGGATCAGAAGCTTTCTTT
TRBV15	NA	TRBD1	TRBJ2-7	CATRETPGQAEYF	TGTGCCACCAGAGAGACTCCAGGACAGGCGGAGTACTTC
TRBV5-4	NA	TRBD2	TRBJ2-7	CASSPGTSVGEQYF	TGTGCCAGCAGCCCCGGGACTAGCGTAGGAGAGCAGTACTTC
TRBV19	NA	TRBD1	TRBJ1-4	CATSDRGAWEKLFF	TGTGCCACTTCGGACAGGGGCGCCTGGGAAAAACTGTTTTTT
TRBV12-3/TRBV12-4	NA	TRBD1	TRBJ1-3	CASSNRGSAIYF	TGTGCCAGCAGTAACAGGGGTTCAGCCATATATTTT
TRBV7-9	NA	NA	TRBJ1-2	CASSLDPQDYGYTF	TGTGCCAGCAGCTTAGACCCACAAGACTATGGCTACACCTTC
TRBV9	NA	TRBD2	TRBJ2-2	CASSVRAGAETGELFF	TGTGCCAGCAGCGTACGAGCGGGGGCTGAGACCGGGGAGCTGTTTTTT
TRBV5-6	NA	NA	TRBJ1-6	CASSPGGATGRSNSPLHF	TGTGCCAGCAGCCCTGGAGGGGCCACGGGACGGAGTAATTCACCCCTCCACTTT
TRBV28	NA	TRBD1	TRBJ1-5	CASSYRTGEGYSNQPQHF	TGTGCCAGCAGTTATCGGACAGGGGAGGGTTATAGCAATCAGCCCCAGCATTTT
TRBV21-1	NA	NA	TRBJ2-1	CASTRDRPEEQFF	TGTGCCAGCACCAGGGACAGGCCTGAAGAGCAGTTCTTC
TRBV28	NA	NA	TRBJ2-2	CASSPPNYVGELFF	TGTGCCAGCAGCCCTCCTAATTATGTCGGGGAGCTGTTTTTT
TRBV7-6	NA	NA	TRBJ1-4	CASSFQGLSEKLFF	TGTGCCAGCAGCTTCCAGGGACTCTCTGAAAAACTGTTTTTT
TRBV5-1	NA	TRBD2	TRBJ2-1	CASSPGTSDRGPYNEQFF	TGCGCCAGCAGCCCCGGGACTAGCGACAGGGGTCCCTACAATGAGCAGTTCTTC
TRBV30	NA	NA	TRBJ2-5	CAWSKGLQETQYF	TGTGCCTGGAGTAAGGGGCTGCAAGAGACCCAGTACTTC
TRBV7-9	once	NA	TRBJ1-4	CASSPDSESEKLFF	TGTGCCAGCAGCCCGGACAGTGAAAGCGAAAAACTGTTTTTT
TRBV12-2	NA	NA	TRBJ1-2	CASRLDNRTGTCGYTF	TGTGCAAGTCGCTTAGACAATAGGACAGGGACTTGTGGCTACACCTTC
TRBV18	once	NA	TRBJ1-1	CASSPRGDYTEAFF	TGTGCCAGCTCACCACGGGGGGACTACACTGAAGCTTTCTTT
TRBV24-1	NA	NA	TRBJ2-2	CATRETMTGELFF	TGTGCCACCAGAGAGACAATGACCGGGGAGCTGTTTTTT
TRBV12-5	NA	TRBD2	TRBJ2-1	CASGSGLAGGLADEQFF	TGTGCTAGTGGTTCCGGACTAGCGGGGGGGCTAGCCGATGAGCAGTTCTTC
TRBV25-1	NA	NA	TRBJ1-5	CASSVSSNQPQHF	TGTGCCAGCAGTGTCAGTAGCAATCAGCCCCAGCATTTT
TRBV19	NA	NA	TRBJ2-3	CASSIDSITQYF	TGTGCCAGTAGTATAGATAGTATCACGCAGTATTTT
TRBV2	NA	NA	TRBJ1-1	CASSPPMNTEAFF	TGTGCCAGCAGTCCCCCAATGAACACTGAAGCTTTCTTT
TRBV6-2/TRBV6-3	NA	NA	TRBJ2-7	CASSYWPLLSYEQYF	TGTGCCAGCAGTTACTGGCCCCTCCTCTCCTACGAGCAGTACTTC
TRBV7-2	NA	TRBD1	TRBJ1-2	CASSSTTGESGYTF	TGTGCCAGCAGCTCAACTACAGGGGAGAGTGGCTACACCTTC
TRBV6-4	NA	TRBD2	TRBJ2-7	CATRGSGIPNSYEQYF	TGTGCCACTAGGGGTAGCGGGATTCCAAACTCCTACGAGCAGTACTTC
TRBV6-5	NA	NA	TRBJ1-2	CASEGRGGYGYTF	TGTGCCAGCGAGGGTAGGGGAGGCTATGGCTACACCTTC
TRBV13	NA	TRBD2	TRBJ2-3	CASSPRDSGSTDTQYF	TGTGCCAGCAGCCCCCGGGATAGCGGGAGTACAGATACGCAGTATTTT
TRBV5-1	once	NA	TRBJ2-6	CASSFQLGANVLTF	TGCGCCAGCAGCTTCCAACTCGGGGCCAACGTCCTGACTTTC
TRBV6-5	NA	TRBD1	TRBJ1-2	CASTLGQASPEGYTF	TGTGCCAGCACGCTTGGACAGGCGTCCCCTGAGGGCTACACCTTC